What follows are 2 T cell receptor beta chains derived from one specimen sequenced in a study of identical twins. Each CDR3 protein gets one entry after TCRdb re-called the 5' RACE reads with MiXCR. The data hold 500,000 to 550,000 distinct CDR3 sequences, with roughly a fifth observed a single time. These data also formed part of another study, on T cells expressing NK-cell markers.

Material: CD4+ T cells sorted from blood. The source is a woman in her late teens or twenties in good health.

There are many counts of this clonotype. The gene calls are TRBV3-1 and TRBJ2-1, with 11 bases matching TRBD2. The junction had 6 bases not matched to a gene; V was cut back by 1 base and J by 4 bases. The germline gives CDR1 LGHDT, CDR2 YNNKEL (reference sequence). The CDR3 runs to 17 residues. CDR3 in amino acids: CASSQVPSGGLYNEQFF. The CDR3 DNA sequence: TGTGCCAGCAGCCAAGTGCCTAGCGGGGGGCTTTACAATGAGCAGTTCTTC.

This clonotype was recorded a few times. CDR3 sequence: CASSTRLAGGGELFF. As DNA, the CDR3 is TGTGCCAGCAGCACGCGACTAGCGGGAGGCGGGGAGCTGTTTTTT. This chain links TRBV9 with TRBJ2-2, with 13 bases fitting TRBD2. Germline V lookup: CDR1 SGDLS, CDR2 YYNGEE. There are 15 residues in the CDR3. V lost 4 bases and J lost 7; bases outside the gene matches: 4.